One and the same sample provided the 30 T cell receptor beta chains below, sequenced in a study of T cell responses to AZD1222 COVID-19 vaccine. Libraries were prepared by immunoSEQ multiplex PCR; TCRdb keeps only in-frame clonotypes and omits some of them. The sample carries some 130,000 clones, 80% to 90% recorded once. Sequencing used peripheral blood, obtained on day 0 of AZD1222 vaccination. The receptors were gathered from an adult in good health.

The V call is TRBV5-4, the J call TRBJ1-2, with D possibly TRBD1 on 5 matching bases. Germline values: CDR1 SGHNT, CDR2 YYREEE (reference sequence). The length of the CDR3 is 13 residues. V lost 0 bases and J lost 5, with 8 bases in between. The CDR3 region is CASSLDRQYGYTF. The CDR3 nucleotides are TGTGCCAGCAGCTTGGATAGACAGTATGGCTACACCTTC.

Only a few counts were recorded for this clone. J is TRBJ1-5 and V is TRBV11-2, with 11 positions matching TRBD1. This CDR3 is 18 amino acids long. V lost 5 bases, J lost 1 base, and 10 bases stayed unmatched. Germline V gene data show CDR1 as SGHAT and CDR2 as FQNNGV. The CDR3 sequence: CASSPGTGGKLSNQPQHF. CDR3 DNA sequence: TGTGCCAGCAGCCCCGGGACAGGGGGAAAATTGAGCAATCAGCCCCAGCATTTT.

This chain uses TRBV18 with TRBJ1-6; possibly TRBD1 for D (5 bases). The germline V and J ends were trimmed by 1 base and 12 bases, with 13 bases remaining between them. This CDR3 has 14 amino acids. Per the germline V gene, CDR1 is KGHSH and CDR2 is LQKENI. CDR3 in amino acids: CASSPRGTRGPLHF. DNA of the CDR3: TGTGCCAGCTCACCACGGGGGACTAGGGGACCCCTCCACTTT.

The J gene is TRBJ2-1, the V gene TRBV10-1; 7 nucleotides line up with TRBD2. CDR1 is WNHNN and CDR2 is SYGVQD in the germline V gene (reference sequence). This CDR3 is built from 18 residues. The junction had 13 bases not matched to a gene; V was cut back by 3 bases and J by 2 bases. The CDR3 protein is CASSDPPGGGNPYNEQFF. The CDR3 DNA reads TGCGCCAGCAGTGACCCTCCCGGCGGGGGAAATCCCTACAATGAGCAGTTCTTC.

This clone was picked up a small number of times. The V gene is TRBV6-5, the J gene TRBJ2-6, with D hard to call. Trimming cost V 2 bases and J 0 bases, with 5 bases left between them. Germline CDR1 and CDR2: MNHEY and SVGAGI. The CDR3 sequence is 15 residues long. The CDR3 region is CASSYGPSGANVLTF. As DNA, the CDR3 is TGTGCCAGCAGTTACGGCCCCTCTGGGGCCAACGTCCTGACTTTC.

CDR3: CASSPDSYGYTF. The CDR3 DNA reads TGTGCCAGCAGCCCCGACTCATATGGCTACACCTTC. V and J are TRBV11-2 and TRBJ1-2, with unresolved D. The CDR3 has 12 amino acids. The germline V gene encodes CDR1 SGHAT and CDR2 FQNNGV. Trimming took 5 bases from V and 5 from J, leaving 9 bases between them.

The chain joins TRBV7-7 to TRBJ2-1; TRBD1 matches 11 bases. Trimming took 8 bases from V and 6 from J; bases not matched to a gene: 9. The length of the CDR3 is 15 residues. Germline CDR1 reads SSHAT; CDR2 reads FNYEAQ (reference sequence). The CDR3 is CASGGPGQGVNEQFF. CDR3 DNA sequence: TGTGCCAGCGGTGGTCCGGGACAGGGGGTCAATGAGCAGTTCTTC.

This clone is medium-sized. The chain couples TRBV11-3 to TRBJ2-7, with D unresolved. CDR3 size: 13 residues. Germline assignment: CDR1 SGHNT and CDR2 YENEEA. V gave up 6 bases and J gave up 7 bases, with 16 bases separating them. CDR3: CASRTLPGWEQYF. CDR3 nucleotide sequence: TGTGCCAGCAGAACCCTCCCCGGTTGGGAGCAGTACTTC.

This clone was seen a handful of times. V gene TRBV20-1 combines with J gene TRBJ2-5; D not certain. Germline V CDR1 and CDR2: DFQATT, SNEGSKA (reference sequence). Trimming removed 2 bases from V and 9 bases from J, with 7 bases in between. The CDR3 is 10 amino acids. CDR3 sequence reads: CSARRWAQYF. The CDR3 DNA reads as TGCAGTGCTAGACGGTGGGCCCAGTACTTC.

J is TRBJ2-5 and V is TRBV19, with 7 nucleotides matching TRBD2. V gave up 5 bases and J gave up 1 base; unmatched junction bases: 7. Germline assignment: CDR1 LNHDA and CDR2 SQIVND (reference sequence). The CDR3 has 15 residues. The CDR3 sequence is CASSQERDPQETQYF. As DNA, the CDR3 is TGTGCCAGTAGTCAGGAGCGGGATCCCCAAGAGACCCAGTACTTC.

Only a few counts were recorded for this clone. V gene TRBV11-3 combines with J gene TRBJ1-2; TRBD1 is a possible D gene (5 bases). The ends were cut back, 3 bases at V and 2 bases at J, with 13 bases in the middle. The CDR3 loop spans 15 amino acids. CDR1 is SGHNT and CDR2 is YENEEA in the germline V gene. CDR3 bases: TGTGCCAGCAGCTTTGGGGCAGGGAAGAACTATGGCTACACCTTC. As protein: CASSFGAGKNYGYTF.

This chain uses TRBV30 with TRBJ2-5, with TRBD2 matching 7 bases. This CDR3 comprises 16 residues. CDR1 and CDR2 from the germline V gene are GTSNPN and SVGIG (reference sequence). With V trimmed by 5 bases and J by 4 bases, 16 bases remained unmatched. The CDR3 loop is CAWGPIGGPGGETQYF. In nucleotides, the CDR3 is TGTGCCTGGGGCCCCATTGGAGGGCCGGGGGGAGAGACCCAGTACTTC.

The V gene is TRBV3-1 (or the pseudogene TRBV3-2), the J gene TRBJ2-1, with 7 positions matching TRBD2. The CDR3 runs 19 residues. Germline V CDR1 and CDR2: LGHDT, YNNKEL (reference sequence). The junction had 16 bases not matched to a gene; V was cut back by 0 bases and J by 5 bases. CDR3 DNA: TGTGCCAGCAGCCAAGACCCCGGTTTAGCGGGCTCAAAAGACAATGAGCAGTTCTTC. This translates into CASSQDPGLAGSKDNEQFF.

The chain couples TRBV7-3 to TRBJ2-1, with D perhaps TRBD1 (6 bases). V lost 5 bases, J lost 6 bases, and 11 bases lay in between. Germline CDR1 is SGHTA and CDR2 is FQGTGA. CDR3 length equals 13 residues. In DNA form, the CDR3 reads TGTGCCAGCAGCCCCAGGGGTCCCAATGAGCAGTTCTTC. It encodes CASSPRGPNEQFF. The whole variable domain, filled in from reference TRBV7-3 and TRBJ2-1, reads GAGVSQTPSNKVTEKGKYVELRCDPISGHTALYWYRQSLGQGPEFLIYFQGTGAADDSGLPNDRFFAVRPEGSVSTLKIQRTERGDSAVYLCASSPRGPNEQFFGPGTRLTVL.

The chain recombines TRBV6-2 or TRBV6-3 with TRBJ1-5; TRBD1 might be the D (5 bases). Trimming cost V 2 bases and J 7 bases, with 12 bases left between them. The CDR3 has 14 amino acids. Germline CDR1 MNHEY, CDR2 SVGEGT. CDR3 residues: CASSYVGGSQPQHF. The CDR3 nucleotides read TGTGCCAGCAGTTACGTCGGGGGTTCCCAGCCCCAGCATTTT.

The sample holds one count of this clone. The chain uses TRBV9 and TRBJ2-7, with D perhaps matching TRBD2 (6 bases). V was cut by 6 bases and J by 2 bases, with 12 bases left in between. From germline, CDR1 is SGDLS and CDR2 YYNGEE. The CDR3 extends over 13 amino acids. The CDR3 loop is CASNGGDPYEQYF. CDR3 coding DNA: TGTGCCAGCAACGGGGGAGACCCCTACGAGCAGTACTTC.

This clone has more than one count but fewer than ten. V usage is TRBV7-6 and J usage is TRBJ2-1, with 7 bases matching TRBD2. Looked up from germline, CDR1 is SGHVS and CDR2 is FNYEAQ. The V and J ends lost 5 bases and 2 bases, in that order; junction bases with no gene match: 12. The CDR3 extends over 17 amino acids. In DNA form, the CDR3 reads TGTGCCAGCAGCCGAACCGGGACTAAGCATACCTACAATGAGCAGTTCTTC. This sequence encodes CASSRTGTKHTYNEQFF.

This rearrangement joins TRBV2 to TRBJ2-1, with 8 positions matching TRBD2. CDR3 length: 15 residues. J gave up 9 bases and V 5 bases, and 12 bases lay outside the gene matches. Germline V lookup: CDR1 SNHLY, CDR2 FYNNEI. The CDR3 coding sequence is TGTGCCAGCAGTTTGAGCGGGGGTTGGGGAATTGAGCAGTTCTTC. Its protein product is CASSLSGGWGIEQFF. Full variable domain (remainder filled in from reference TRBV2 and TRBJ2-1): EPEVTQTPSHQVTQMGQEVILRCVPISNHLYFYWYRQILGQKVEFLVSFYNNEISEKSEIFDDQFSVERPDGSNFTLKIRSTKLEDSAMYFCASSLSGGWGIEQFFGPGTRLTVL.

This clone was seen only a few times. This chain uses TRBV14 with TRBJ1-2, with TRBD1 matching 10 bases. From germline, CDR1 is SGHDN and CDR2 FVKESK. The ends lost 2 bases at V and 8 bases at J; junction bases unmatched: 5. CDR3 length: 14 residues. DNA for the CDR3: TGTGCCAGCAGCCAACTCAGGACAGGGGGAGGCTACACCTTC. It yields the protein CASSQLRTGGGYTF.

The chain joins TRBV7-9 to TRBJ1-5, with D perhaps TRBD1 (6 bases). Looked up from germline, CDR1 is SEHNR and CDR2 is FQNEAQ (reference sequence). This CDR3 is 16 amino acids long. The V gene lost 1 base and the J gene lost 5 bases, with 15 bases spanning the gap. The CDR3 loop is CASSLDRGAKDQPQHF. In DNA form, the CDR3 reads TGTGCCAGCAGCTTAGATCGGGGGGCTAAAGATCAGCCCCAGCATTTT.

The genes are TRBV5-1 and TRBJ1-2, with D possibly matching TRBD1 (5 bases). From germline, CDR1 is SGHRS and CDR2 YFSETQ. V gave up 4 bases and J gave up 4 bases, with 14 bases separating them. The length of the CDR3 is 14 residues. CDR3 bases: TGCGCCAGCAGCAGAGAGACAGACTTCTATGGCTACACCTTC. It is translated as CASSRETDFYGYTF.

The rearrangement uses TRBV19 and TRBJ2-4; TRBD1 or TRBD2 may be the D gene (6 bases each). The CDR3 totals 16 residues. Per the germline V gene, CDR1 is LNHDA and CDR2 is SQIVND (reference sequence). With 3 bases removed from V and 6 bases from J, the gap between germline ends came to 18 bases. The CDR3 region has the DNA TGTGCCAGTAGTATGGGCCTGGGGGGCGCGTTAAACATTCAGTACTTC. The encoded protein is CASSMGLGGALNIQYF. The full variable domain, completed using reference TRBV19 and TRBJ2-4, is DGGITQSPKYLFRKEGQNVTLSCEQNLNHDAMYWYRQDPGQGLRLIYYSQIVNDFQKGDIAEGYSVSREKKESFPLTVTSAQKNPTAFYLCASSMGLGGALNIQYFGAGTRLSVL.

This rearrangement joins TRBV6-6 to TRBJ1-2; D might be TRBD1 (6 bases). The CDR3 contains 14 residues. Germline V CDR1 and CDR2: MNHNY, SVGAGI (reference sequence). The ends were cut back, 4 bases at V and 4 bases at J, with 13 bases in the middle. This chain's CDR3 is CASSSRTDVYGYTF. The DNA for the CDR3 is TGTGCCAGCAGTTCCCGGACAGACGTCTATGGCTACACCTTC.

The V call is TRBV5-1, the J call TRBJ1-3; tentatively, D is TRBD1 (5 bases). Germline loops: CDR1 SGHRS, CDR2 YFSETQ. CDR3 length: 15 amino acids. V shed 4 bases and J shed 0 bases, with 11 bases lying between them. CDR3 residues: CASSTGRSSGNTIYF. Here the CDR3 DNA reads TGCGCCAGCAGCACGGGACGTTCCTCTGGAAACACCATATATTTT.

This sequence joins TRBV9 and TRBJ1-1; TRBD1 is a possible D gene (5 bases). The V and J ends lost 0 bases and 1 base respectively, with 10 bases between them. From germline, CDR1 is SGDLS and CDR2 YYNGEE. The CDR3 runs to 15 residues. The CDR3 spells CASSVEEGPNTEAFF. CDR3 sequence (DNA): TGTGCCAGCAGCGTAGAGGAGGGGCCGAACACTGAAGCTTTCTTT.

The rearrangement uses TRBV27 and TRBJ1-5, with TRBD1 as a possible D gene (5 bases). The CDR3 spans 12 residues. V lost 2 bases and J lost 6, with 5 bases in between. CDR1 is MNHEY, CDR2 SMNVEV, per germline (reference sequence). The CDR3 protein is CASSLGGQPQHF. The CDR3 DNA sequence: TGTGCCAGCAGTTTAGGGGGTCAGCCCCAGCATTTT.

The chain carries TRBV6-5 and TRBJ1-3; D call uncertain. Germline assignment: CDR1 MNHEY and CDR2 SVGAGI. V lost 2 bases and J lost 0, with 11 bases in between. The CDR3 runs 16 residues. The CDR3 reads CASSYPTPNSGNTIYF. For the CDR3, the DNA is TGTGCCAGCAGTTACCCAACACCAAACTCTGGAAACACCATATATTTT.

The CDR3 protein is CASSEQVTSGGNEQFF. The CDR3 nucleotides read TGTGCCAGCAGTGAACAGGTGACTAGCGGGGGGAATGAGCAGTTCTTC. The chain carries TRBV2 and TRBJ2-1; the match to TRBD2 covers 13 bases. Unmatched junction bases numbered 5, after V lost 2 bases and J lost 7 bases. CDR1 is SNHLY, CDR2 FYNNEI, per germline. The CDR3 loop spans 16 amino acids.

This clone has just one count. The CDR3 DNA reads TGTGCCAGCAGTTCATACAGGGTGGGGGAGCTGTTTTTT. Encoded protein: CASSSYRVGELFF. This chain links TRBV6-5 with TRBJ2-2, with D possibly TRBD1 on 6 matching bases. Trimming removed 4 bases from V and 8 bases from J, with 11 bases in between. This CDR3 region has 13 residues. Looked up from germline, CDR1 is MNHEY and CDR2 is SVGAGI.

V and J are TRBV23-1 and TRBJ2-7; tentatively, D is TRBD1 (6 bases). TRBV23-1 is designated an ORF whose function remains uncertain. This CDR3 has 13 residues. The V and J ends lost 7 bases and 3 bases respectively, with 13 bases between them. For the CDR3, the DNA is TGCGCCAGCACAAGGACAGAGAACTACGAGCAGTACTTC. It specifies CASTRTENYEQYF.